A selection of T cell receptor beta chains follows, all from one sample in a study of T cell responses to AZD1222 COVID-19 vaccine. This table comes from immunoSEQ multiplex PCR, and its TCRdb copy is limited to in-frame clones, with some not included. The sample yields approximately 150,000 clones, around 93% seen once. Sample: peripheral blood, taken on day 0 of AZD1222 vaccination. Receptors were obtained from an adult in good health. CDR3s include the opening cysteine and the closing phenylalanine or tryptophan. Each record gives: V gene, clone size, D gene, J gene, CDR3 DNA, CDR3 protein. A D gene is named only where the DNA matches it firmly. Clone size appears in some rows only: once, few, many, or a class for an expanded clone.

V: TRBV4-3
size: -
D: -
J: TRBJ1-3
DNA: TGCGCCAGCAGCCAAGATGTTACAGGGAGAGGAAACACCATATATTTT
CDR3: CASSQDVTGRGNTIYF

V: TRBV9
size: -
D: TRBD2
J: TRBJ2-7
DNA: TGTGCCAGCAGCGCCGGACTAGCGGGGGCCTACTACGAGCAGTACTTC
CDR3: CASSAGLAGAYYEQYF

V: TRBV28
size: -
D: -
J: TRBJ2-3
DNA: TGTGCCAGCAGTTTTAGAGGGAGCCACACAGATACGCAGTATTTT
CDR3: CASSFRGSHTDTQYF

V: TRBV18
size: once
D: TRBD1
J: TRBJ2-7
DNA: TGTGCCAGCTCAAGGACAGGGTACGAGCAGTACTTC
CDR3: CASSRTGYEQYF

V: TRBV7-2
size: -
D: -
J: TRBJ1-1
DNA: TGTGCCAGCAGACGAACTATTGAAGCTTTCTTT
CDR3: CASRRTIEAFF

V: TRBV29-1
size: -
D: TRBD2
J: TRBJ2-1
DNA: TGCAGCGTTGAAGAACCCCGGGGGGGCTACAATGAGCAGTTCTTC
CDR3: CSVEEPRGGYNEQFF

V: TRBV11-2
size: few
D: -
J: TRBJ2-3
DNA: TGTGCCAGCAGCTCCATGGTCGAAAGTACGCAGTATTTT
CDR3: CASSSMVESTQYF

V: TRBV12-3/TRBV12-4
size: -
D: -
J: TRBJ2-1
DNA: TGTGCCAGCACCCCCTCAGAAGAGCAGTTCTTC
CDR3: CASTPSEEQFF

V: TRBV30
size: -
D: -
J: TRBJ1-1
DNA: TGTGCCTGGAGTGGGTCCGGGTTTGGCGAGGTCTTT
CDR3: CAWSGSGFGEVF

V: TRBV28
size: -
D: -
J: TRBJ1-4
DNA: TGTGCCAGCAGTTATGAGTTAGGCCGTCGTGCAACTAATGAAAAACTGTTTTTT
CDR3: CASSYELGRRATNEKLFF

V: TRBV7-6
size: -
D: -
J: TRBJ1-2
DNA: TGTGCCAGCAGCCAGGATCGGACAGATTCCAAAATCTTC
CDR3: CASSQDRTDSKIF

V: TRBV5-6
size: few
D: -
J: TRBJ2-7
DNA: TGTGCCAGCAGCTTCAACAGGGTGGACGAGCAGTACTTC
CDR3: CASSFNRVDEQYF

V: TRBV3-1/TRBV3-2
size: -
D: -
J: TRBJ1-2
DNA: TGTGCCAGCAGCCGAAACACTAACTATGGCTACACCTTC
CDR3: CASSRNTNYGYTF

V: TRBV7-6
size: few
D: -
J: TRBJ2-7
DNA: TGTGCCAGCAGCTTAGATTCGGTCGGGGCTAGCTACGAGCAGTACTTC
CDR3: CASSLDSVGASYEQYF

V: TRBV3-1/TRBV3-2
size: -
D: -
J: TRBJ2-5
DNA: TGTGCCAGCAGCCAAGTAGTCGGGAGCCGCCAAGAGACCCAGTACTTC
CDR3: CASSQVVGSRQETQYF

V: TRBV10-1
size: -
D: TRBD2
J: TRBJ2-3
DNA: TGCGCCAGCAGTGAGTTCGGGACTAGCGGGAGTGGTGATACGCAGTATTTT
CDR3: CASSEFGTSGSGDTQYF

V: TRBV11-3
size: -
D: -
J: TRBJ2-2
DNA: TGTGCCAGCAGCTCACGAGTGGACACCGGGGAGCTGTTTTTT
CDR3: CASSSRVDTGELFF

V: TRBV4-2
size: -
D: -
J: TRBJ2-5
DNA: TGTGCCAGCAGCCAAGATCCAGGGCCAGGAGAGACCCAGTACTTC
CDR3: CASSQDPGPGETQYF

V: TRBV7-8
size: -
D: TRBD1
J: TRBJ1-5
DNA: TGTGCCAGCAGCTCCAGACAGGGACGGGGTGGTCAGCCCCAGCATTTT
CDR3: CASSSRQGRGGQPQHF

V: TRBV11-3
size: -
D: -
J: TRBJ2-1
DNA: TGTGCCAGCAGCCCTGGCGGAGGAACGGGGGGCCGGATGGATGAGCAGTTCTTC
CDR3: CASSPGGGTGGRMDEQFF

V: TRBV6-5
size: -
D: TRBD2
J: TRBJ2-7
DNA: TGTGCCAGCAGGGGGGGGACCAGAGCCTCCTACGAGCAGTACTTC
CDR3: CASRGGTRASYEQYF

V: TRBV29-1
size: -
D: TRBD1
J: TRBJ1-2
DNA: TGCAGCGTACAGACAGGGACCAACTCCTATGGCTACACCTTC
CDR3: CSVQTGTNSYGYTF

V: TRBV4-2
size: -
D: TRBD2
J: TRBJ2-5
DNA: TGTGCCAGCAGCGGGCCTGCGGGGGGGGTCCAAGAGACCCAGTACTTC
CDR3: CASSGPAGGVQETQYF

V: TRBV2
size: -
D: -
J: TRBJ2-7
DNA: TGTGCCAGCAGGTACTTCCAGTCGGGTCCCAACGAGCAGTACTTC
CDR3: CASRYFQSGPNEQYF

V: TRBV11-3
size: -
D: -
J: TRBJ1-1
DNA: TGTGCCAGCAGCTTAGATTCGAGGCCGAACACTGAAGCTTTCTTT
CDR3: CASSLDSRPNTEAFF

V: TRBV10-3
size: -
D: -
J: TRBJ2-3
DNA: TGTGCCATTGGGGGACTTTCTAGCACAGATACGCAGTATTTT
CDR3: CAIGGLSSTDTQYF

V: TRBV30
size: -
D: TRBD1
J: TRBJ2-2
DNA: TGTGCCCGAGGACAGGGGGGGAACACCGGGGAGCTGTTTTTT
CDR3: CARGQGGNTGELFF

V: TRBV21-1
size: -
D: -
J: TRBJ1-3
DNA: TGTGCCAGCAGCAAAGGGGACACTTCTGGAAACACCATATATTTT
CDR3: CASSKGDTSGNTIYF

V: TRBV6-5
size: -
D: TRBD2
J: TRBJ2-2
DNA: TGTGCCAGCGAGCGGGGGGGCACCGGGGAGCTGTTTTTT
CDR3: CASERGGTGELFF

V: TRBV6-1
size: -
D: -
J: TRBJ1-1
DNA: TGTGCCAGCAGTGAATTGGGGGTTGACACTGAAGCTTTCTTT
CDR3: CASSELGVDTEAFF

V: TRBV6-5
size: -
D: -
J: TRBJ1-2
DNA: TGTGCCAGCAGTTACGGGGGAACTTTGGGCGGCTACACCTTC
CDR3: CASSYGGTLGGYTF

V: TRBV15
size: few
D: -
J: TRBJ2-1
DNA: TGTGCCACCAGCAGAGATTTCGGTCGGGAGCAGTTCTTC
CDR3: CATSRDFGREQFF

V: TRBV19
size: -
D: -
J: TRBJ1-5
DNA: TGTGCCAGCTGTTCAGGGGTGAGGCAGCCCCAGCATTTT
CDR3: CASCSGVRQPQHF

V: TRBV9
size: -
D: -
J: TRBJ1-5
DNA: TGTGCCAGCAGCGCGGGACCCCAGAATCAGCCCCAGCATTTT
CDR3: CASSAGPQNQPQHF

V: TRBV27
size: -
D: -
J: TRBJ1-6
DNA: TGTGCCAGCAGTTTATTGGCCATCAGCTCCTATAATTCACCCCTCCACTTT
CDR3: CASSLLAISSYNSPLHF

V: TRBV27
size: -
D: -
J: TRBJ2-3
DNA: TGTGCCAGCAGCTCCCGGGGGTCAGTAGATACGCAGTATTTT
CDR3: CASSSRGSVDTQYF

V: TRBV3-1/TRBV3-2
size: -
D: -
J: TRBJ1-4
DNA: TGTGCCAGCAGCCAAGGGTATGAGGGCAATGAAAAACTGTTTTTT
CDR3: CASSQGYEGNEKLFF

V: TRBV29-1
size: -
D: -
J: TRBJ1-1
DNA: TGCAGCGTTCCTGGGTGGGGGAACACTGAAGCTTTCTTT
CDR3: CSVPGWGNTEAFF

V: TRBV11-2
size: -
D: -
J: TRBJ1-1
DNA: TGTGCCAGCAGCCGCCCGGCCCGGCGGGACACTGAAGCTTTCTTT
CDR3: CASSRPARRDTEAFF

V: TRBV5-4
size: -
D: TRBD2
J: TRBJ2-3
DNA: TGTGCCAGCAGCTCCCCTAGCGGGATGAGGTCAGATACGCAGTATTTT
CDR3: CASSSPSGMRSDTQYF

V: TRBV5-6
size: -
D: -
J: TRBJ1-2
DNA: TGTGCCAGCAGCTTGGGCCGGGGGGCGCTTGGCTACACCTTC
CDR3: CASSLGRGALGYTF

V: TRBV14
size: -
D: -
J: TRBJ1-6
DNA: TGTGCCAGCAGCCAAGGTGACCCGGAGAGATCCCTCCACTTT
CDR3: CASSQGDPERSLHF

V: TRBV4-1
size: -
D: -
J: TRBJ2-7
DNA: TGCGCCAGCAGCCAAGCTTTTTATGGAGGGGAAGAGCAGTACTTC
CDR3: CASSQAFYGGEEQYF

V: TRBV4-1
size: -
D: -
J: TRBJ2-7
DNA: TGCGCCAGCAGCCAAGATCCCCAGTCGTACGAGCAGTACTTC
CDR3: CASSQDPQSYEQYF

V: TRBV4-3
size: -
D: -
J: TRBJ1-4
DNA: TGCGCCAGCAGCCCTGGTCTGCAAGGGGGTGGCGAAAAACTGTTTTTT
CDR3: CASSPGLQGGGEKLFF

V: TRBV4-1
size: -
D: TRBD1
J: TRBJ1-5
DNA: TGCGCCAGCAGCAAAGAGGGACAGCTCGATCAGCCCCAGCATTTT
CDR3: CASSKEGQLDQPQHF

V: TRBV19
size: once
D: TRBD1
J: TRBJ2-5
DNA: TGTGCCAGTAGTATCGGAGGACAGGTTGGGACCCAGTACTTC
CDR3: CASSIGGQVGTQYF

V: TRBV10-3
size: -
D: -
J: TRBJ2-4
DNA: TGTGCCATCAGTGGGGGAGCGGCCAAAAACATTCAGTACTTC
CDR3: CAISGGAAKNIQYF

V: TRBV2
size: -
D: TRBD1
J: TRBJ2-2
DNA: TGTGCCAGCAAAGACAGGGCGGGTGGGGAGCTGTTTTTT
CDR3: CASKDRAGGELFF

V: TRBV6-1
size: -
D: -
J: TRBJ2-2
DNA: TGTGCCAGCAGTGATGGCCCGCTACAAATCGCCGGGGAGCTGTTTTTT
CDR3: CASSDGPLQIAGELFF

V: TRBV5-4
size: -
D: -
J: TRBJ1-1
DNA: TGTGCCAGCAGTTTTACGGGGGCGCCTGAAGCTTTCTTT
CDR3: CASSFTGAPEAFF